This T cell receptor beta chain emerged from a study of regulatory T cells in long-lasting Graves disease. Noted time point: persistent/refractory GD, antithyroid drugs over 5 years with positive TRAb. Making the TCR library involved RNA that had been extracted from PBMCs. The sample holds a few counts of this clonotype. Its target is unknown. Study-wide results and limits: New patients shared fewer public clonotypes (about 1,000) than persistent patients did (2,741).

Libraries of TCR beta came from iRepertoire HTBI primers plus Arm-PCR of CDR3 regions. TCRdb analysed the multiplex PCR reads with MiXCR anew, one entry per CDR3 protein. The sample contains some 470,000 distinct CDR3 sequences, under 25% of which appear only once. The starting material was peripheral blood mononuclear cells (PBMCs), obtained when the disease was refractory, from a patient treated with antithyroid drugs. The source is a female donor with Graves disease.

The CDR3, as DNA: TGTGCCAGCAGCGAACAGGGCAATCAGCCCCAGCATTTT. It codes for CASSEQGNQPQHF. The rearrangement uses TRBV13 and TRBJ1-5; possibly TRBD1 for D (5 bases). With 5 bases removed from V and 2 bases from J, the gap between germline ends came to 7 bases. This CDR3 has 13 amino acids. Germline V CDR1 and CDR2: PRHDT, FYEKMQ (reference sequence).